This entry describes one TCR beta chain. This record belongs to a study of blood T cell repertoires in COVID-19. Losses at the gene ends were 8 bases for V and 10 bases for J; bases not matched to a gene: 7. Looked up from germline, CDR1 is MDHEN and CDR2 is SYDVKM. CDR3 length: 12 amino acids. Clones were sequenced by immunoSEQ multiplex PCR, and TCRdb holds only the in-frame ones, with some missing. The table includes tens of thousands of clones, 82% detected once. This TCR derives from a woman aged 55-70 years with acute or convalescent COVID-19. The rearrangement links TRBV28 to TRBJ2-1; 8 nucleotides agree with TRBD1. What was sequenced was peripheral blood. CDR3 nucleotide sequence: TGTGCCAGCGGCAGGGGGCCTACCGAGCAGTTCTTC. It specifies CASGRGPTEQFF.